This is a list of T cell receptor beta chains from one sample in a study of OX40 agonist ivuxolimab in advanced cancers. Profiled with immunoSEQ multiplex PCR; TCRdb holds only in-frame clones, not every one. The top ten clones hold 2% to 3% of a sample with 35,000 to 45,000 clones, approximately 86% of them seen once. The sequencing here drew on CD4+ or CD8+ T cells sorted from blood, taken in a trial of the OX40 agonist ivuxolimab. Source of these receptors: an adult with an advanced solid tumor such as melanoma, head and neck, liver or kidney cancer. CDR3s include the opening cysteine and the closing phenylalanine or tryptophan. The order of the fields is V gene, clone size, D gene, J gene, CDR3 protein, CDR3 DNA. A D gene is named only where the DNA matches it firmly. Size is omitted from some rows. Given values are once, few, many or a class for expanded clones.

v_call: TRBV7-2
clone_size: NA
d_call: TRBD1
j_call: TRBJ1-2
cdr3_aa: CASSFQAPGQGGSGYTF
cdr3_nt: TGTGCCAGCAGCTTCCAAGCCCCGGGACAGGGAGGCAGTGGCTACACCTTC

v_call: TRBV9
clone_size: once
d_call: NA
j_call: TRBJ2-2
cdr3_aa: CASKDSSLLANTGELFF
cdr3_nt: TGTGCCAGCAAAGACAGTAGCCTTTTGGCGAACACCGGGGAGCTGTTTTTT

v_call: TRBV6-5
clone_size: NA
d_call: NA
j_call: TRBJ1-1
cdr3_aa: CASRRLDDTEAFF
cdr3_nt: TGTGCCAGCAGGCGTTTGGACGACACTGAAGCTTTCTTT

v_call: TRBV5-5
clone_size: NA
d_call: TRBD1
j_call: TRBJ1-4
cdr3_aa: CASSRDRGSFDEKLFF
cdr3_nt: TGTGCCAGCAGTCGGGACAGGGGAAGTTTTGATGAAAAACTGTTTTTT

v_call: TRBV5-4
clone_size: NA
d_call: TRBD1
j_call: TRBJ2-7
cdr3_aa: CASIGQGREQYF
cdr3_nt: TGTGCCAGCATCGGACAGGGGAGAGAGCAGTACTTC

v_call: TRBV7-3
clone_size: once
d_call: TRBD1
j_call: TRBJ1-1
cdr3_aa: CASSATGPGTEAFF
cdr3_nt: TGTGCCAGCAGCGCGACAGGGCCGGGCACTGAAGCTTTCTTT

v_call: TRBV7-8
clone_size: few
d_call: NA
j_call: TRBJ1-6
cdr3_aa: CASSSGGEGVALHF
cdr3_nt: TGTGCCAGCAGCTCGGGGGGGGAAGGGGTCGCCCTCCACTTT

v_call: TRBV30
clone_size: NA
d_call: TRBD1
j_call: TRBJ1-3
cdr3_aa: CAWSVTRGLGNTIYF
cdr3_nt: TGTGCCTGGAGTGTAACCAGGGGGCTTGGAAACACCATATATTTT

v_call: TRBV19
clone_size: few
d_call: TRBD2
j_call: TRBJ2-1
cdr3_aa: CASSLRPFLAGPRGEQFF
cdr3_nt: TGTGCCAGTAGTCTTCGACCCTTTTTAGCGGGTCCCCGAGGGGAGCAGTTCTTC

v_call: TRBV18
clone_size: NA
d_call: NA
j_call: TRBJ1-5
cdr3_aa: CASSQGGVAQPQHF
cdr3_nt: TGTGCCAGCTCACAGGGCGGGGTGGCCCAGCCCCAGCATTTT

v_call: TRBV7-2
clone_size: few
d_call: NA
j_call: TRBJ1-2
cdr3_aa: CASSYRRSTRSYTF
cdr3_nt: TGTGCCAGCAGCTATCGACGGAGTACTAGAAGCTACACCTTC

v_call: TRBV2
clone_size: NA
d_call: TRBD1
j_call: TRBJ2-7
cdr3_aa: CASRDRSGSYEQYF
cdr3_nt: TGTGCCAGCAGGGACAGGTCTGGATCCTACGAGCAGTACTTC

v_call: TRBV18
clone_size: NA
d_call: TRBD1
j_call: TRBJ2-3
cdr3_aa: CASSPNRGSSDTQYF
cdr3_nt: TGTGCCAGCTCACCAAACAGGGGCTCTTCAGATACGCAGTATTTT

v_call: TRBV5-1
clone_size: NA
d_call: TRBD1
j_call: TRBJ2-5
cdr3_aa: CASSFRDRGETQYF
cdr3_nt: TGCGCCAGCAGCTTCCGGGACAGGGGGGAGACCCAGTACTTC

v_call: TRBV7-2
clone_size: once
d_call: TRBD2
j_call: TRBJ2-7
cdr3_aa: CASSVSGLGYEQYF
cdr3_nt: TGTGCCAGCAGCGTTAGCGGACTAGGCTACGAGCAGTACTTC

v_call: TRBV5-5
clone_size: NA
d_call: NA
j_call: TRBJ2-7
cdr3_aa: CASSKDYAGASYEQYF
cdr3_nt: TGTGCCAGCAGCAAAGACTACGCGGGGGCCTCCTACGAGCAGTACTTC

v_call: TRBV7-3
clone_size: NA
d_call: TRBD1
j_call: TRBJ1-1
cdr3_aa: CASSLRGGTGGITEAFF
cdr3_nt: TGTGCCAGCAGCTTAAGGGGCGGGACAGGGGGAATCACTGAAGCTTTCTTT

v_call: TRBV21-1
clone_size: NA
d_call: NA
j_call: TRBJ2-1
cdr3_aa: CASSSIFRTSGHRNEQFF
cdr3_nt: TGTGCCAGCAGCAGCATTTTCAGGACTAGCGGGCACCGGAATGAGCAGTTCTTC

v_call: TRBV19
clone_size: NA
d_call: NA
j_call: TRBJ2-3
cdr3_aa: CASSIRDSSTDTQYF
cdr3_nt: TGTGCCAGTAGTATACGGGACTCGAGCACAGATACGCAGTATTTT

v_call: TRBV29-1
clone_size: NA
d_call: TRBD1
j_call: TRBJ2-3
cdr3_aa: CSVEGGTEPTDTQYF
cdr3_nt: TGCAGCGTTGAAGGGGGGACAGAACCCACAGATACGCAGTATTTT

v_call: TRBV27
clone_size: NA
d_call: NA
j_call: TRBJ1-5
cdr3_aa: CASGWAKYSNQPQHF
cdr3_nt: TGTGCCAGCGGGTGGGCCAAGTATAGCAATCAGCCCCAGCATTTT

v_call: TRBV4-1
clone_size: NA
d_call: TRBD1
j_call: TRBJ1-1
cdr3_aa: CASSQQGARVEAFF
cdr3_nt: TGCGCCAGCAGCCAACAGGGGGCGAGGGTTGAAGCTTTCTTT

v_call: TRBV19
clone_size: NA
d_call: NA
j_call: TRBJ1-3
cdr3_aa: CASSQSQSGNTIYF
cdr3_nt: TGTGCCAGTAGTCAGTCCCAGTCTGGAAACACCATATATTTT

v_call: TRBV29-1
clone_size: NA
d_call: NA
j_call: TRBJ1-1
cdr3_aa: CSVVPTGEPTEAFF
cdr3_nt: TGCAGCGTTGTCCCCACAGGAGAGCCCACTGAAGCTTTCTTT

v_call: TRBV7-8
clone_size: NA
d_call: NA
j_call: TRBJ2-5
cdr3_aa: CASSSHRRARGETQYF
cdr3_nt: TGTGCCAGCAGCTCGCACCGCCGGGCGCGAGGAGAGACCCAGTACTTC

v_call: TRBV6-1
clone_size: NA
d_call: NA
j_call: TRBJ1-2
cdr3_aa: CASSEGGDLPYPYTF
cdr3_nt: TGTGCCAGCAGTGAAGGGGGGGACCTTCCCTATCCCTACACCTTC

v_call: TRBV7-3
clone_size: NA
d_call: TRBD1
j_call: TRBJ1-1
cdr3_aa: CASTDQGGTEAFF
cdr3_nt: TGTGCCAGCACCGACCAGGGGGGGACTGAAGCTTTCTTT

v_call: TRBV7-2
clone_size: NA
d_call: NA
j_call: TRBJ2-6
cdr3_aa: CASSSRGSGANVLTF
cdr3_nt: TGTGCCAGCAGCTCCCGGGGCTCTGGGGCCAACGTCCTGACTTTC

v_call: TRBV9
clone_size: NA
d_call: TRBD1
j_call: TRBJ1-4
cdr3_aa: CASTPHGGGGVTNEKLFF
cdr3_nt: TGTGCCAGCACTCCCCATGGAGGAGGGGGCGTAACTAATGAAAAACTGTTTTTT

v_call: TRBV5-1
clone_size: NA
d_call: TRBD1
j_call: TRBJ2-5
cdr3_aa: CASSSWDRGQETQYF
cdr3_nt: TGCGCCAGCAGCTCCTGGGACAGAGGCCAAGAGACCCAGTACTTC

v_call: TRBV6-6
clone_size: NA
d_call: TRBD2
j_call: TRBJ2-7
cdr3_aa: CASISGQAGTYEQYF
cdr3_nt: TGTGCCAGCATAAGCGGGCAAGCGGGAACCTACGAGCAGTACTTC

v_call: TRBV18
clone_size: NA
d_call: TRBD2
j_call: TRBJ2-5
cdr3_aa: CASSPPFAGGLVREQETQYF
cdr3_nt: TGTGCCAGCTCACCCCCGTTTGCGGGGGGCCTAGTACGGGAACAAGAGACCCAGTACTTC

v_call: TRBV27
clone_size: NA
d_call: NA
j_call: TRBJ1-2
cdr3_aa: CASSHKGPTYGYTF
cdr3_nt: TGTGCCAGCAGTCATAAGGGGCCGACCTATGGCTACACCTTC

v_call: TRBV2
clone_size: NA
d_call: TRBD2
j_call: TRBJ2-3
cdr3_aa: CASSPTSGGAGTDTQYF
cdr3_nt: TGTGCCAGCAGTCCGACTAGCGGGGGGGCTGGCACAGATACGCAGTATTTT

v_call: TRBV10-3
clone_size: NA
d_call: NA
j_call: TRBJ2-7
cdr3_aa: CAIRGTLEPHEQYF
cdr3_nt: TGTGCCATCAGGGGGACCCTAGAGCCCCACGAGCAGTACTTC

v_call: TRBV7-9
clone_size: NA
d_call: NA
j_call: TRBJ1-5
cdr3_aa: CASSLGGADQPQHF
cdr3_nt: TGTGCCAGCAGCTTAGGGGGAGCCGATCAGCCCCAGCATTTT

v_call: TRBV6-6
clone_size: NA
d_call: NA
j_call: TRBJ2-2
cdr3_aa: CASSYDEGPTGELFF
cdr3_nt: TGTGCCAGCAGTTACGATGAGGGTCCCACCGGGGAGCTGTTTTTT

v_call: TRBV5-1
clone_size: NA
d_call: NA
j_call: TRBJ1-2
cdr3_aa: CASSLDRARGYTF
cdr3_nt: TGCGCCAGCAGCTTGGACAGGGCAAGGGGCTACACCTTC

v_call: TRBV7-2
clone_size: NA
d_call: NA
j_call: TRBJ2-7
cdr3_aa: CASSLRDKDEQYF
cdr3_nt: TGTGCCAGCAGCCTCCGTGACAAGGACGAGCAGTACTTC

v_call: TRBV12-5
clone_size: NA
d_call: NA
j_call: TRBJ2-3
cdr3_aa: CASGGAGPLKENTQYF
cdr3_nt: TGTGCTAGTGGGGGCGCCGGACCTCTCAAAGAAAATACGCAGTATTTT

v_call: TRBV4-1
clone_size: NA
d_call: NA
j_call: TRBJ1-6
cdr3_aa: CASSPGQSFYNSPLHF
cdr3_nt: TGCGCCAGCAGCCCTGGACAGTCGTTTTATAATTCACCCCTCCACTTT

v_call: TRBV6-6
clone_size: NA
d_call: NA
j_call: TRBJ2-7
cdr3_aa: CASSYRIGTTYEQYF
cdr3_nt: TGTGCCAGCAGTTACAGGATAGGGACGACCTACGAGCAGTACTTC

v_call: TRBV30
clone_size: few
d_call: TRBD1
j_call: TRBJ1-1
cdr3_aa: CAWSKGTGVAFF
cdr3_nt: TGTGCCTGGAGTAAGGGGACAGGGGTGGCTTTCTTT